Shown below are 7 T cell receptor beta chains from a single sample sequenced in a study of blood T cell repertoires in COVID-19. Sequenced by immunoSEQ multiplex PCR; TCRdb stores in-frame clones only, minus some. The sample contains about 97,000 clones, just under 95% of which appear only once. Sample: peripheral blood. Receptors originate from a woman in her fifties or sixties with COVID-19, enrolled during active disease.

The genes are TRBV21-1 and TRBJ1-6; TRBD1, the table's D call, was not compared with the DNA. TRBV21-1 is a pseudogene. The length of the CDR3 is 13 residues. CDR3 sequence: CASSKRAGTPLHF. DNA for the CDR3: TGTGCCAGCAGCAAAAGGGCAGGGACACCCCTCCACTTT.

The V gene is TRBV6-2 or TRBV6-3, the J gene TRBJ2-7; D is perhaps TRBD2 (6 bases). The CDR3 is 13 amino acids. Germline CDR1 reads MNHEY; CDR2 reads SVGEGT. The V end lost 5 bases, the J end lost 4 bases, and 12 bases lay between the germline ends. The CDR3, as DNA: TGTGCCAGCAGTAGGGACGGAGGGTACGAGCAGTACGTC. This gives the protein CASSRDGGYEQYV.

The V and J genes are TRBV18 and TRBJ2-1; a weak D match, TRBD1 (5 bases). V lost 3 bases and J 8 bases, leaving 11 bases between the germline ends. The V gene's germline CDR1 is KGHSH and CDR2 LQKENI. The CDR3 sequence is 13 residues long. CDR3 DNA: TGTGCCAGCTCACCCCCGGACATCTATGAGCAGTTCTTC. Translation gives CASSPPDIYEQFF. Using reference TRBV18 and TRBJ2-1 for the parts outside the CDR3, the full variable domain is NAGVMQNPRHLVRRRGQEARLRCSPMKGHSHVYWYRQLPEEGLKFMVYLQKENIIDESGMPKERFSAEFPKEGPSILRIQQVVRGDSAAYFCASSPPDIYEQFFGPGTRLTVL.

The V call is TRBV3-1 (or the pseudogene TRBV3-2), the J call TRBJ2-3, with 9 nucleotides matching TRBD2. The CDR3 extends over 15 amino acids. Germline-derived CDR1 and CDR2 are LGHDT and YNNKEL (reference sequence). Trimming took 3 bases from V and 4 from J; bases not matched to a gene: 5. The DNA for the CDR3 is TGTGCCAGCAGCCAGGTAGCGGGGGCGTCAGATACGCAGTATTTT. Amino acid sequence: CASSQVAGASDTQYF.

The chain carries TRBV7-9 and TRBJ2-1; D call uncertain. The CDR3 loop spans 16 amino acids. Germline V gene data show CDR1 as SEHNR and CDR2 as FQNEAQ (reference sequence). Deletions cut 5 bases from V and 4 bases from J, with 18 bases between. The CDR3 protein is CASSRARLLIYNEQFF. CDR3 DNA: TGTGCCAGCAGCCGTGCCAGGCTCCTAATATACAATGAGCAGTTCTTC.

The chain employs TRBV5-1 and TRBJ1-2; D unresolved. The CDR3 consists of 15 residues. The V end was cut by 1 base, the J end by 3 bases, with 13 bases between. CDR1 and CDR2 from the germline V gene are SGHRS and YFSETQ. The CDR3 sequence is CASSLFPGSDYGYTF. Here the CDR3 DNA reads TGCGCCAGCAGCTTGTTCCCAGGCTCTGACTATGGCTACACCTTC. Using reference TRBV5-1 and TRBJ1-2 for the parts outside the CDR3, the full variable domain is KAGVTQTPRYLIKTRGQQVTLSCSPISGHRSVSWYQQTPGQGLQFLFEYFSETQRNKGNFPGRFSGRQFSNSRSEMNVSTLELGDSALYLCASSLFPGSDYGYTFGSGTRLTVV.

The rearrangement links TRBV9 to TRBJ2-3; 7 positions agree with TRBD2. The length of the CDR3 is 17 residues. V lost 4 bases to trimming and J lost 2 bases; unmatched junction nucleotides: 13. Per germline, CDR1 SGDLS and CDR2 YYNGEE. The CDR3 coding sequence is TGTGCCAGCAGCCTAGGGGAGGGACTACCCTCCACAGATACGCAGTATTTT. This codes for CASSLGEGLPSTDTQYF.